The 26 T cell receptor beta chains below all came from one sample that was sequenced in a study of T cell clonotyping in hematopoietic cell transplantation. Assay used: immunoSEQ multiplex PCR; TCRdb lists only in-frame clones, some missing. The sample holds 9,000 to 13,000 clones, about 89% seen once. The source material was PBMCs, sampled 180 days after allogeneic stem cell transplant. The receptor source for this set is a male patient aged 60 to 75 who had an allogeneic stem cell transplant from an unrelated donor, so the T cells may come from the graft donor. Some clones in this sample may be carry-over from other donors' samples.

A single count supports this clone. The chain employs TRBV5-1 and TRBJ2-5; D perhaps matches TRBD2 (5 bases). Germline values: CDR1 SGHRS, CDR2 YFSETQ. The CDR3 has 16 residues. V was clipped by 2 bases and J by 4 bases, with 18 bases between them. The DNA of the CDR3 is TGCGCCAGCAGCTTAACGATAGGCCTAGCAGGAGAGACCCAGTACTTC. Translating it yields CASSLTIGLAGETQYF.

The genes are TRBV19 and TRBJ1-6; D is uncertain. CDR3 size: 14 residues. Germline assignment: CDR1 LNHDA and CDR2 SQIVND (reference sequence). Trimming left V 3 bases short and J 9 bases short, with 12 bases between. CDR3 in DNA: TGTGCCAGTAGTATGCGGCAGGCCAGTTCACCCCTCCACTTT. Protein sequence: CASSMRQASSPLHF.

CDR3 region: CASSSSSGGATDTQYF. The CDR3, as DNA: TGTGCCAGCAGCTCGTCTAGCGGGGGGGCCACAGATACGCAGTATTTT. The J gene is TRBJ2-3, the V gene TRBV27; 12 bases line up with TRBD2. This CDR3 region has 16 residues. CDR1 and CDR2 (germline): MNHEY, SMNVEV (reference sequence). Unmatched junction bases numbered 6, after V lost 6 bases and J lost 2 bases.

The table lists this clone with a count of one. V is TRBV6-1 and J is TRBJ2-6, with D perhaps matching TRBD1 (6 bases). The V gene lost 4 bases and the J gene lost 2 bases, with 9 bases spanning the gap. CDR1 is MNHNS and CDR2 is SASEGT in the germline V gene. The CDR3 length is 15 residues. CDR3 sequence reads: CASSVSGAGANVLTF. CDR3 sequence (DNA): TGTGCCAGCAGTGTGTCAGGGGCTGGGGCCAACGTCCTGACTTTC.

This rearrangement joins TRBV4-3 to TRBJ2-1; D possibly corresponds to TRBD2 (7 bases). Germline loops: CDR1 LGHNA, CDR2 YSLEER. The CDR3 runs 17 residues. V lost 1 base to trimming and J lost 3 bases, with 16 bases between them. CDR3 nucleotide sequence: TGCGCCAGCAGCCAAGTAGGGGGAGGGAATCACTACAATGAGCAGTTCTTC. Its protein is CASSQVGGGNHYNEQFF.

Points on this clone: The junction and the germline gene differ at one end; a read error may be behind it. The V call is TRBV4-1, the J call TRBJ1-2; tentative D call: TRBD1 (6 bases). The germline V gene encodes CDR1 MGHRA and CDR2 YSYEKL. The length of the CDR3 is 13 residues. The CDR3 protein is CASRQGGSYGYTF. In DNA, the CDR3 is TGCGCCAGCAGGCAAGGGGGATCCTATGGCTACACCTTC.

CDR3 coding DNA: TGCGCCAGCAGCCAAGATAATACACCACTAGCCAAAAACATTCAGTACTTC. Protein product: CASSQDNTPLAKNIQYF. This chain uses TRBV4-3 with TRBJ2-4; D remains ambiguous. Trimming shortened V by 0 bases and J by 0 bases, and 12 bases separated the two germline ends. The germline V gene has CDR1 LGHNA and CDR2 YSLEER. There are 17 residues in the CDR3.

This sequence joins TRBV5-6 and TRBJ1-3; TRBD1 matches 8 bases. Unmatched junction bases numbered 7, after V lost 4 bases and J lost 4 bases. The germline V gene encodes CDR1 SGHDT and CDR2 YYEEEE. This CDR3 spans 15 amino acids. The CDR3, as DNA: TGTGCCAGCAGCATAGGACAGGGTACGGGAAACACCATATATTTT. It translates to CASSIGQGTGNTIYF.

V gene TRBV7-2 combines with J gene TRBJ1-6; D is undetermined. The CDR3 consists of 15 residues. Germline V gives CDR1 SGHTA, CDR2 FQGNSA. V lost 7 bases and J lost 7, with 17 bases in between. The CDR3 DNA sequence: TGTGCCAGCAACGATCTAGAACGATCGAATTCACCCCTCCACTTT. Protein product: CASNDLERSNSPLHF.

J is TRBJ1-2 and V is TRBV20-1; no firm D call. Per germline, CDR1 DFQATT and CDR2 SNEGSKA (reference sequence). There are 11 residues in the CDR3. Trimming removed 8 bases at V and 8 bases at J, with 15 bases between. This CDR3 is CSIAPPWGYTF. CDR3 sequence (DNA): TGCAGTATAGCCCCTCCTTGGGGCTACACCTTC.

Within the sample, this clone is large (0.1 to 1%). The CDR3 nucleotides are TGTGCCAGCAGCGTAGGACAGGGAAACACCGGGGAGCTGTTTTTT. It specifies CASSVGQGNTGELFF. This chain joins TRBV9 and TRBJ2-2; 7 nucleotides agree with TRBD1. The CDR3 is 15 amino acids. Germline CDR1 reads SGDLS; CDR2 reads YYNGEE. V lost 0 bases, J lost 2 bases, and 1 base stayed unmatched.

This chain connects TRBV10-3 to TRBJ1-1; 11 nucleotides line up with TRBD1. The CDR3 is made up of 17 amino acids. Germline CDR1 reads ENHRY; CDR2 reads SYGVKD. Germline trimming cut 0 bases from V and 6 bases from J; bases unmatched to any gene: 9. CDR3 region: CAISESTSGQGVPEAFF. CDR3 DNA: TGTGCCATCAGTGAGTCGACTTCGGGACAGGGGGTACCTGAAGCTTTCTTT.

V usage is TRBV7-8 and J usage is TRBJ2-7; 12 nucleotides match TRBD1. Per the germline V gene, CDR1 is SGHVS and CDR2 is FQNEAQ. CDR3 length: 16 residues. The J segment lost 1 base and the V segment lost 5 bases, leaving 6 bases of the junction unmatched. In DNA, the CDR3 is TGTGCCAGCAGCCCCTGGGGACAGGGGGCGTCCTACGAGCAGTACTTC. Translation: CASSPWGQGASYEQYF.

This clone has only one observation. The V gene is TRBV25-1, the J gene TRBJ2-2; D remains ambiguous. CDR3 length: 13 residues. With 2 bases removed from V and 6 bases from J, the gap between germline ends came to 7 bases. The germline V gene has CDR1 MGHDK and CDR2 SYGVNS. The CDR3 loop is CASSEVVSGELFF. The CDR3 DNA reads as TGTGCCAGCAGTGAAGTGGTCTCCGGGGAGCTGTTTTTT.

The rearrangement joins TRBV2 to TRBJ2-1; tentative D call: TRBD2 (5 bases). The CDR3 loop spans 12 amino acids. Germline V lookup: CDR1 SNHLY, CDR2 FYNNEI. Trimming removed 6 bases from V and 6 bases from J, with 9 bases in between. The CDR3 is CASSDRGNEQFF. CDR3 coding DNA: TGTGCCAGCAGCGATCGGGGCAATGAGCAGTTCTTC.

This clone was recorded only once. CDR3 sequence reads: CASSQDLVRGWETQYF. As DNA, the CDR3 is TGCGCCAGCAGCCAAGATCTGGTTAGGGGTTGGGAGACCCAGTACTTC. The chain is built from TRBV4-3 and TRBJ2-5; weak D call: TRBD1 (5 bases). The CDR3 spans 16 residues. Between the trimmed V and J ends, which lost 0 bases and 5 bases, there was a span of 16 bases. Per germline, CDR1 LGHNA and CDR2 YSLEER.

This rearrangement joins TRBV5-1 to TRBJ2-2; D gene ambiguous. Germline V CDR1 and CDR2: SGHRS, YFSETQ. This CDR3 spans 13 amino acids. V lost 1 base and J 4 bases, leaving 5 bases between the germline ends. The CDR3 region is CASSLPGTGELFF. Written as DNA, the CDR3 is TGCGCCAGCAGCTTGCCGGGCACCGGGGAGCTGTTTTTT.

The V call is TRBV5-1, the J call TRBJ1-2; D is ambiguous. Germline CDR1 and CDR2: SGHRS and YFSETQ. V lost 2 bases, J lost 0 bases, and 5 bases lay in between. CDR3 length: 13 residues. The CDR3 spells CASSFEPNYGYTF. CDR3 nucleotide sequence: TGCGCCAGCAGCTTCGAACCTAACTATGGCTACACCTTC.

The chain uses TRBV10-3 and TRBJ2-3; D not certain. Germline V CDR1 and CDR2: ENHRY, SYGVKD. The ends were cut back, 11 bases at V and 2 bases at J, with 20 bases in the middle. The CDR3 is 15 amino acids. The CDR3 bases are TGTGCCTGTGGGGTTGGCGGAACGCACACAGATACGCAGTATTTT. This gives the protein CACGVGGTHTDTQYF.

The chain employs TRBV5-8 and TRBJ1-5; 9 bases are a match to TRBD1. The CDR3 covers 15 residues. Per the germline V gene, CDR1 is SGHTS and CDR2 is YDEGEE. Unmatched junction bases numbered 11, after V lost 6 bases and J lost 7 bases. The chain's CDR3 is CASIPTGGARQPQHF. CDR3 coding DNA: TGTGCCAGCATTCCCACAGGGGGCGCAAGGCAGCCCCAGCATTTT.

This clone was seen a few times. V gene TRBV4-1 combines with J gene TRBJ1-1; D unresolved. In germline, CDR1 is MGHRA, CDR2 YSYEKL. The length of the CDR3 is 13 residues. V was shortened by 5 bases and J by 3 bases, with 10 bases between the two germline ends. DNA for the CDR3: TGCGCCAGCAGCAGACGGCTGGACACTGAAGCTTTCTTT. This codes for CASSRRLDTEAFF.

The chain is built from TRBV7-9 and TRBJ1-1, with unresolved D. The V gene lost 4 bases and the J gene lost 11 bases, with 20 bases spanning the gap. This CDR3 region has 14 residues. Per the germline V gene, CDR1 is SEHNR and CDR2 is FQNEAQ (reference sequence). CDR3 region: CASSWPGGGSHAFF. The CDR3 nucleotides are TGTGCCAGCAGCTGGCCCGGCGGAGGAAGTCACGCTTTCTTT.

This rearrangement joins TRBV6-1 to TRBJ2-1; 9 positions agree with TRBD2. With V trimmed by 5 bases and J by 6 bases, 5 bases remained unmatched. This CDR3 spans 14 amino acids. Looked up from germline, CDR1 is MNHNS and CDR2 is SASEGT. This CDR3 is CASSRSGGPNEQFF. CDR3 nucleotides: TGTGCCAGCAGTCGAAGCGGGGGGCCCAATGAGCAGTTCTTC.

This clone appeared a single time. This chain links TRBV7-8 with TRBJ2-1, with D maybe TRBD2 (6 bases). Trimming removed 0 bases from V and 3 bases from J, with 9 bases in between. The germline V gene has CDR1 SGHVS and CDR2 FQNEAQ. This CDR3 is 15 amino acids long. The CDR3 sequence: CASSLAGTLYNEQFF. The CDR3 nucleotides are TGTGCCAGCAGCTTAGCCGGGACTCTCTACAATGAGCAGTTCTTC.

This chain joins TRBV29-1 and TRBJ2-7; D possibly corresponds to TRBD2 (5 bases). The CDR3 runs 12 residues. Germline CDR1 is SQVTM and CDR2 is ANQGSEA. The V end lost 4 bases, the J end lost 0 bases, and 7 bases lay between the germline ends. In DNA, the CDR3 is TGCAGCGTTGCAGCGGACTCCTACGAGCAGTACTTC. Its translation is CSVAADSYEQYF.

The chain joins TRBV19 to TRBJ2-5, with D maybe TRBD2 (6 bases). The CDR3 runs to 13 residues. Germline loops: CDR1 LNHDA, CDR2 SQIVND (reference sequence). The V and J ends lost 8 bases and 2 bases respectively, with 12 bases between them. The CDR3 region has the DNA TGTGCCAGTGGGCCTGCGGGACAAGAGACCCAGTACTTC. It codes for CASGPAGQETQYF.